This T cell receptor beta chain stems from a study of cytomegalovirus exposure and HLA in healthy donors. About the research overall: HLA-typed donors were the source of about 85 million unique TCRs held in an early data release. Assignment to the Caucasian-associated ancestry cluster applied to approximately 79% of the approximately 420 genotyped donors. Findings and caveats of the study: Sequencing likely produced, as an artifact, a cluster of highly shared sequence variants. Later analysis indicated greater clonal expansion among HLA-associated TCR beta chains than among equally common other chains.

From germline, CDR1 is SNHLY and CDR2 FYNNEI. V shed 1 base, J shed 9 bases, and the junction held 5 bases outside the gene matches. The CDR3 sequence is 15 residues long. With 60 Vbeta and 13 Jbeta primers, the PCR was carried out. Profiled with immunoSEQ multiplex PCR; TCRdb holds only in-frame clones, not every one. Among 75,000 or so clones listed, 60% to 75% were seen once. On this clone itself: Its cognate antigen is unknown.

V gene TRBV2 combines with J gene TRBJ1-6; the match to TRBD1 covers 8 bases. This sequence was found in a man aged 35 to 55 in good health and CMV-seropositive. Specimen: PBMCs. The CDR3 loop is CASSEDYRGSSPLHF. CDR3 coding DNA: TGTGCCAGCAGTGAAGACTACAGGGGGTCTTCACCCCTCCACTTT.